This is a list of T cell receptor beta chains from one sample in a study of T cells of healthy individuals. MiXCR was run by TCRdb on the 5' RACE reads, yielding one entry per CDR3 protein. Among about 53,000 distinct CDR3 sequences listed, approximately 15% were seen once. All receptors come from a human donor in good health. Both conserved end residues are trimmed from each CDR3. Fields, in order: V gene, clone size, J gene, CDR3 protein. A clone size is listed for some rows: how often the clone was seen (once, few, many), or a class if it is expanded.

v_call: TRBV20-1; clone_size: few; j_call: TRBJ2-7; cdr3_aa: SAKYRVEQY
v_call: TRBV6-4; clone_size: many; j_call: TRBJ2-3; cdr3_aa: ASSEPGTDTQY
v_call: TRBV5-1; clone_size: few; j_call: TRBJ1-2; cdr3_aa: ASTRDSPYTNYGYT
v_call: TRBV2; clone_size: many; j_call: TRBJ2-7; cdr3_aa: ASRGWRRPYEQY
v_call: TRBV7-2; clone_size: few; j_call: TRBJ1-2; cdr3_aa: ATGKGVYGYT
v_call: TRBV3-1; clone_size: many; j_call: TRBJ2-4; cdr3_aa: ASSQAQGRNENIQY
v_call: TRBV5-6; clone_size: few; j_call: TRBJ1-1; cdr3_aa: ASSFGRSMNTEAF
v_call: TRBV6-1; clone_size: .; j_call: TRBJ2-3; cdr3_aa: ASRWGAGTDTQY
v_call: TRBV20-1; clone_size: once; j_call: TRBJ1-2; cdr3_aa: SAEGGRYGYT
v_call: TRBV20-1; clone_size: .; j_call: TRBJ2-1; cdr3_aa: SAGTRETSSYNEQF
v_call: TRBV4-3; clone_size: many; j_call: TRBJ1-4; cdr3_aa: ASSQETGVWEKLF
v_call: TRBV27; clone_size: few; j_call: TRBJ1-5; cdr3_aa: ATRQGNNQPQH
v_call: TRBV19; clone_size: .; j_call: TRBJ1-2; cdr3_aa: ASSTAPWGYYGYT
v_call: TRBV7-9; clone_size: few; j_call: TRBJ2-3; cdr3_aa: ASRHGATDTQY
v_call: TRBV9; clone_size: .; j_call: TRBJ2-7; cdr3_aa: ASSVAGGSAYEQY
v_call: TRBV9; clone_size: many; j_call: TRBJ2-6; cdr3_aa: ASSVGAGVRANVLT
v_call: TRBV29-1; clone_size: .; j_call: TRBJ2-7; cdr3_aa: SVPLGGRSGEQY
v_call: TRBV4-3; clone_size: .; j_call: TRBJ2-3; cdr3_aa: ASSQLTSEVGTQY
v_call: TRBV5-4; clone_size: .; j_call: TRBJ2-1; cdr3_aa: ASSRMSQWYNEQF
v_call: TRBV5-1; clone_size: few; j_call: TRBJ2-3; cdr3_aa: ASSPGQGLTDTQY
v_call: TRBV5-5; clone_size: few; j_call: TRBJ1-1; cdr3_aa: ASSLAVGTEAF
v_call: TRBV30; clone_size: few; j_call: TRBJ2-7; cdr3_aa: AWSGDFYEQY
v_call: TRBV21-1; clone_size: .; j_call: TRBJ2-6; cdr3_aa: ASSKPGQGNVLT
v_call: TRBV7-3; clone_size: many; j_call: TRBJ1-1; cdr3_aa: ASSYKGNTEAF
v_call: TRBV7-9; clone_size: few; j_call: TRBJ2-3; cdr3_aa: ASSTGLGGDTQY
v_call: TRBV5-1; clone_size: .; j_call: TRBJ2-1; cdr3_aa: ASSLSGSLDEQF
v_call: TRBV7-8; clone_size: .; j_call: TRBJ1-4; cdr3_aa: ASSSLIVTGRLNEKLF
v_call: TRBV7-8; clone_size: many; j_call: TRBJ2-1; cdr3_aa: ASSPTDPSAANEQF
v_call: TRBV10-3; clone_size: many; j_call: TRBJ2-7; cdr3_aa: AISEGSYEQY
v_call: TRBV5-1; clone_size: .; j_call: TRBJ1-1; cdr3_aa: ASREKTENTEAF
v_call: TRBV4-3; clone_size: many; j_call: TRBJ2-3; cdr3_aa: ASSQGEADTQY
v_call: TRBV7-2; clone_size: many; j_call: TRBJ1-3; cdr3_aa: ASSLHDSGNTIY
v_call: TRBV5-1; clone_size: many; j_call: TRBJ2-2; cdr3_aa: ASSPSGANTGELF
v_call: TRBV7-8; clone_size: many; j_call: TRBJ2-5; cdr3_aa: ASTISLAGKETQY
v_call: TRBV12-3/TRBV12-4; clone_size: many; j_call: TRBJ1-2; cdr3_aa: ASSGQIFYGYT
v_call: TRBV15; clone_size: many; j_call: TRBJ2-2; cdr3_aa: ATSTWTATGELF
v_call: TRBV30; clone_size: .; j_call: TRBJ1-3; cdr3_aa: AWTPGGAGNTIY
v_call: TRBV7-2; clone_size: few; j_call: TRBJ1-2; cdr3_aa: ASSLVARGHGYT
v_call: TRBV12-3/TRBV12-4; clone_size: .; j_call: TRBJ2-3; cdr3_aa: ASRGDTQY
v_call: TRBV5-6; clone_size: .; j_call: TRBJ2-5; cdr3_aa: ASSLKSQETQY
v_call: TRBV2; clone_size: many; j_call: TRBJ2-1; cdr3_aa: AGRLAGGNEQF
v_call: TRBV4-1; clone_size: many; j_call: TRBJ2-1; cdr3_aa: ASSQALRFNEQF